A single sample is the source of the 29 T cell receptor beta chains below, sequenced in a study of CXCR3-negative and CXCR3-positive naive CD8 T cells. The libraries of TRB cDNA were constructed through 5' RACE using UMI labels. TCRdb reprocessed the 5' RACE reads and reports one entry per CDR3 protein, with no DNA. In total, the table holds roughly 89,000 distinct CDR3 sequences. Input material: naive CXCR3- CD8+ T cells from blood. Sample subset: CD45RO-CCR7+CD27+CD95- naive CD8+ T cells lacking CXCR3 (TNR3-). Receptors were obtained from a human donor in good health. Some clones in this sample may be carry-over from other donors' samples.

This rearrangement joins TRBV6-2 or TRBV6-3 to TRBJ2-7; absent DNA, TCRdb's TRBD1 call cannot be checked. Per germline, CDR1 MNHEY and CDR2 SVGEGT. The CDR3 consists of 12 residues. This chain's CDR3 is CASDTGTYEQYF.

This clonotype shows up as medium-sized by frequency. This sequence joins TRBV6-2 or TRBV6-3 and TRBJ2-1; TCRdb's D call of TRBD1 is untestable without DNA. The germline V gene encodes CDR1 MNHEY and CDR2 SVGEGT. CDR3 size: 13 residues. The CDR3 protein is CASSYVWGNEQFF.

The chain uses TRBV29-1 and TRBJ1-1; with no DNA, the TCRdb D assignment of TRBD1 cannot be verified. The length of the CDR3 is 14 residues. CDR1 is SQVTM and CDR2 is ANQGSEA in the germline V gene. The CDR3 protein is CSVERQGVNTEAFF. The full variable domain, in which reference TRBV29-1 and TRBJ1-1 provide the parts outside the CDR3, is SAVISQKPSRDICQRGTSLTIQCQVDSQVTMMFWYRQQPGQSLTLIATANQGSEATYESGFVIDKFPISRPNLTFSTLTVSNMSPEDSSIYLCSVERQGVNTEAFFGQGTRLTVV.

V gene TRBV29-1 combines with J gene TRBJ2-1; absent DNA, TCRdb's TRBD1 call cannot be checked. CDR3 length: 14 amino acids. Germline CDR1 and CDR2: SQVTM and ANQGSEA. The CDR3 sequence is CSVEDGSGENEQFF.

The CDR3 loop is CASSLKGRTPPDTQYF. The rearrangement uses TRBV7-9 and TRBJ2-3; TCRdb outputs TRBD1, but without DNA this stays unchecked. This CDR3 contains 16 residues. The germline gives CDR1 SEHNR, CDR2 FQNEAQ (reference sequence).

The gene calls are TRBV6-4 and TRBJ2-2; the D gene TCRdb calls, TRBD2, cannot be checked with no DNA. The CDR3 sequence is 15 residues long. Looked up from germline, CDR1 is MRHNA and CDR2 is SNTAGT. The CDR3 loop is CASSRTSGNTGELFF.

V and J are TRBV7-2 and TRBJ1-2. The CDR3 contains 14 residues. Germline CDR1 SGHTA, CDR2 FQGNSA. The CDR3 here is CASSTDGTNYGYTF. Full variable domain (outside the CDR3, taken from reference TRBV7-2 and TRBJ1-2): GAGVSQSPSNKVTEKGKDVELRCDPISGHTALYWYRQSLGQGLEFLIYFQGNSAPDKSGLPSDRFSAERTGGSVSTLTIQRTQQEDSAVYLCASSTDGTNYGYTFGSGTRLTVV.

The V call is TRBV29-1, the J call TRBJ2-5; TCRdb indicates TRBD1, and absent DNA this call remains unverified. The CDR3 loop spans 13 amino acids. Germline-derived CDR1 and CDR2 are SQVTM and ANQGSEA. CDR3 protein: CSANNDREETQYF. Filled out from reference TRBV29-1 and TRBJ2-5, the complete variable domain reads SAVISQKPSRDICQRGTSLTIQCQVDSQVTMMFWYRQQPGQSLTLIATANQGSEATYESGFVIDKFPISRPNLTFSTLTVSNMSPEDSSIYLCSANNDREETQYFGPGTRLLVL.

The chain couples TRBV29-1 to TRBJ2-3; with no DNA, the TCRdb D assignment of TRBD2 cannot be verified. CDR3 length equals 11 residues. CDR1 is SQVTM, CDR2 ANQGSEA, per germline. CDR3 amino acids: CSVAGGGTQYF.

This chain connects TRBV29-1 to TRBJ2-5; the TRBD2 assignment by TCRdb is unverifiable without DNA. The CDR3 has 14 residues. Germline assignment: CDR1 SQVTM and CDR2 ANQGSEA. CDR3 loop: CSVQGTAGRETQYF.

The V gene is TRBV7-2, the J gene TRBJ2-2. CDR3 size: 14 residues. Looked up from germline, CDR1 is SGHTA and CDR2 is FQGNSA. The CDR3 loop reads CASSSASNTGELFF.

This rearrangement joins TRBV7-6 to TRBJ1-1; TCRdb names TRBD1, which stays unverified in the absence of DNA. This CDR3 has 15 residues. Germline-derived CDR1 and CDR2 are SGHVS and FNYEAQ. This chain's CDR3 is CASSLAGRGTTEAFF.

V usage is TRBV4-3 and J usage is TRBJ2-7; TCRdb's assignment of TRBD1 cannot be checked, as there is no DNA. Germline CDR1 LGHNA, CDR2 YSLEER. The CDR3 totals 15 residues. CDR3 protein: CASSQSTGDFYEQYF.

This clonotype is deemed medium-sized by its frequency. V and J are TRBV2 and TRBJ2-2; lacking DNA, the TRBD2 call made by TCRdb goes unchecked. Germline CDR1 is SNHLY and CDR2 is FYNNEI. The CDR3 length is 15 residues. The CDR3 reads CASSEGAGFTGELFF. The full variable domain, rest sourced from reference TRBV2 and TRBJ2-2, is EPEVTQTPSHQVTQMGQEVILRCVPISNHLYFYWYRQILGQKVEFLVSFYNNEISEKSEIFDDQFSVERPDGSNFTLKIRSTKLEDSAMYFCASSEGAGFTGELFFGEGSRLTVL.

The genes are TRBV15 and TRBJ2-7; without DNA, the TCRdb call of TRBD1 cannot be checked. Germline CDR1 is LNHNV and CDR2 is YYDKDF (reference sequence). The CDR3 has 16 amino acids. The CDR3 sequence is CATSRDQYGPPGEQYF.

The rearrangement joins TRBV20-1 to TRBJ2-7; TCRdb reports TRBD2, a call that lacks DNA to check it against. Looked up from germline, CDR1 is DFQATT and CDR2 is SNEGSKA (reference sequence). This CDR3 has 13 amino acids. The CDR3 sequence: CSASSSRAYEQYF.

V and J are TRBV14 and TRBJ2-2; TCRdb designates TRBD1, a call that cannot be tested without DNA. The CDR3 has 16 amino acids. Germline CDR1 and CDR2: SGHDN and FVKESK. The CDR3: CASSLKAGAVTGELFF.

J is TRBJ1-1 and V is TRBV6-6; there is no DNA to check the TCRdb D call of TRBD1. The CDR3 has 14 residues. Germline lookup yields CDR1 MNHNY and CDR2 SVGAGI (reference sequence). The CDR3 spells CASRPTDRGTEAFF.

The chain combines TRBV4-3 with TRBJ2-1. CDR1 and CDR2 (germline): LGHNA, YSLEER. The CDR3 loop spans 15 amino acids. The CDR3 reads CASSQDAVDYNEQFF.

V is TRBV2 and J is TRBJ2-1; TCRdb proposes TRBD1, but this gene call is untestable without DNA. Germline V gene lookup returns CDR1 SNHLY and CDR2 FYNNEI. The CDR3 totals 14 residues. CDR3 loop: CASTSPGPHNEQFF.

This sequence joins TRBV28 and TRBJ2-7; with no DNA, the TCRdb D assignment of TRBD2 cannot be verified. Germline V gives CDR1 MDHEN, CDR2 SYDVKM. The CDR3 spans 15 residues. This CDR3 reads CASSSGRSTAAEQYF.

The rearrangement links TRBV7-6 to TRBJ2-7. In germline, CDR1 is SGHVS, CDR2 FNYEAQ. The CDR3 loop spans 13 amino acids. The CDR3 spells CASSLVTGNEQYF.

The rearrangement joins TRBV4-2 to TRBJ2-1; TCRdb reports TRBD2, a call that lacks DNA to check it against. The CDR3 runs 18 residues. Germline V gene data show CDR1 as LGHNA and CDR2 as YNFKEQ. The CDR3 sequence is CASSQRGGRAGAHNEQFF.

The chain combines TRBV23-1 with TRBJ2-1. TRBV23-1 is annotated as an ORF whose role is uncertain. The CDR3 has 18 amino acids. The CDR3 sequence is CASSQRRGDRGSYNEQFF.

The J gene is TRBJ1-1, the V gene TRBV4-3. Germline CDR1 is LGHNA and CDR2 is YSLEER. This CDR3 is built from 16 residues. The CDR3 sequence is CASSQEKEGSWGEAFF.

The chain joins TRBV19 to TRBJ2-1; TCRdb outputs TRBD1, but without DNA this stays unchecked. CDR3 size: 16 residues. Per germline, CDR1 LNHDA and CDR2 SQIVND (reference sequence). The chain's CDR3 is CASSTHPGQGRNEQFF.

This chain uses TRBV7-9 with TRBJ2-6; TCRdb proposes TRBD1, but this gene call is untestable without DNA. CDR1 and CDR2 (germline): SEHNR, FQNEAQ (reference sequence). The CDR3 extends over 14 amino acids. The chain's CDR3 is CASIPGDGSSVLTF.

The rearrangement links TRBV6-5 to TRBJ2-1; TCRdb's D gene call, TRBD1, goes unchecked for lack of DNA. This CDR3 is built from 15 residues. Looked up from germline, CDR1 is MNHEY and CDR2 is SVGAGI. The CDR3 is CASSSGTGDSNEQFF.

V is TRBV7-2 and J is TRBJ2-1; TCRdb lists TRBD2, though no DNA is available to test this call. The germline gives CDR1 SGHTA, CDR2 FQGNSA. There are 12 residues in the CDR3. CDR3 in amino acids: CASSLNPHEQFF.